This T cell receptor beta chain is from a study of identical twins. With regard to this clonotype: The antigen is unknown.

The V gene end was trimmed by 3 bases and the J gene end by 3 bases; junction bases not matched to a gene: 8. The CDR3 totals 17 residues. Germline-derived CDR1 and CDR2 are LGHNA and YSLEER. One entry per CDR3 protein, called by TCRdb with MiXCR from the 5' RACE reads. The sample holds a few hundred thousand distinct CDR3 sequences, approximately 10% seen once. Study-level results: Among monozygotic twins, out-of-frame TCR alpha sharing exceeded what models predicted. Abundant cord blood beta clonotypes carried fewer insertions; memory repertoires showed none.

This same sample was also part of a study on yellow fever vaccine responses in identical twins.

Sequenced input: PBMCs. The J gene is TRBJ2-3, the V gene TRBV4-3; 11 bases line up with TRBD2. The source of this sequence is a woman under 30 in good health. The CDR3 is CASSQRTSGSWTDTQYF. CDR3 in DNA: TGCGCCAGCAGCCAGAGAACTAGCGGGAGTTGGACAGATACGCAGTATTTT.